Listed below are T cell receptor beta chains from one sample, sequenced in a study of T cell changes during pregnancy in multiple sclerosis. TCRdb's table, derived via immunoSEQ multiplex PCR, lists solely in-frame clones and lacks some. The data hold about 49,000 clones, with approximately 94% observed a single time. Sequencing was performed on CD8+ T cells from peripheral blood mononuclear cells, taken before pregnancy. Receptor source: a female donor with multiple sclerosis, enrolled in a pregnancy study. CDR3s include the opening cysteine and the closing phenylalanine or tryptophan. D genes are given only for firm matches. Size is stated for part of the rows, as once, few or many counts, or as a class when the clone is expanded.

d_gene	abundance	v_gene	j_gene	CDR3nt	CDR3aa
NA	NA	TRBV6-4	TRBJ1-1	TGTGCCAGCAGTGAAGACGGGGAGAACACTGAAGCTTTCTTT	CASSEDGENTEAFF
NA	NA	TRBV12-2	TRBJ1-2	TGTGCAAGTCGCTTAGGGCCCTGGAACTATGGCTACACCTTC	CASRLGPWNYGYTF
NA	few	TRBV4-2	TRBJ2-2	TGTGCCAGCAGCCAGGAGACCTTACAGGTTCGCCTTACCGGGGAGCTGTTTTTT	CASSQETLQVRLTGELFF
TRBD1	NA	TRBV6-1	TRBJ1-4	TGTGCCAGCAGTGGAGGGGGCGAAGGAGAAAAACTGTTTTTT	CASSGGGEGEKLFF
TRBD2	NA	TRBV5-6	TRBJ2-5	TGTGCCAGCAGCTTTTGGGGAGGGGAGACCCAGTACTTC	CASSFWGGETQYF
NA	NA	TRBV27	TRBJ2-1	TGTGCCAGCAGGACGATTACCGGGACAAACAATGAGCAGTTCTTC	CASRTITGTNNEQFF
TRBD1	NA	TRBV9	TRBJ2-1	TGTGCCAGCAGCCTAACCCGTACACCGGGACAGGGGATCAATGAGCAGTTCTTC	CASSLTRTPGQGINEQFF
NA	NA	TRBV7-9	TRBJ1-1	TGTGCCAGCAGTGATACGGGGACTGAAGCTTTCTTT	CASSDTGTEAFF
TRBD2	NA	TRBV7-8	TRBJ2-1	TGTGCCAGCAGCGGGGGGGGGACTAGCGGGAGGAACAATGAGCAGTTCTTC	CASSGGGTSGRNNEQFF
TRBD1	NA	TRBV13	TRBJ2-2	TGTGCCAGCAGCTTAGCAGGGGGCGCATCGTCCGGGGAGCTGTTTTTT	CASSLAGGASSGELFF
NA	NA	TRBV14	TRBJ1-2	TGTGCCAGCAGCTCAGACAGGCCCGGCGGCTATGGCTACACCTTC	CASSSDRPGGYGYTF
NA	NA	TRBV19	TRBJ2-1	TGTGCCAGTAGCTTTGGGGGCGCCCCCCACAATGAGCAGTTCTTC	CASSFGGAPHNEQFF
TRBD1	NA	TRBV11-3	TRBJ2-7	TGTGCCAGCAGCCCGGGGACAGGCCACTACGAGCAGTACTTC	CASSPGTGHYEQYF
TRBD1	once	TRBV29-1	TRBJ1-1	TGCAGCGTTCCGACAGGGGAGATCACTGAAGCTTTCTTT	CSVPTGEITEAFF
NA	NA	TRBV6-4	TRBJ2-3	TGTGCCAGCAGTGTCCAGTCTGCGGCCCCCACAGATACGCAGTATTTT	CASSVQSAAPTDTQYF
TRBD1	NA	TRBV6-6	TRBJ1-5	TGTGCCAGCAGTTACTCAGGGGGCGGCAATCAGCCCCAGCATTTT	CASSYSGGGNQPQHF
NA	NA	TRBV7-9	TRBJ2-7	TGTGCCAGCAGCCCTAGTCCCTACGAGCAGTACTTC	CASSPSPYEQYF
NA	NA	TRBV27	TRBJ2-2	TGTGCCAGCAGTTTTGCAAGGGGGACCGGGGAGCTGTTTTTT	CASSFARGTGELFF
NA	NA	TRBV4-2	TRBJ2-6	TGTGCCAGCAGCGACAGCTCTGGGGCCAACGTCCTGACTTTC	CASSDSSGANVLTF
NA	NA	TRBV5-6	TRBJ2-2	TGTGCCAGCAGCCAGGGGACCGGGGAGCTGTTTTTT	CASSQGTGELFF
NA	NA	TRBV19	TRBJ2-2	TGTGCCAGTTCCACTAGACCCGACACCGGGGAGCTGTTTTTT	CASSTRPDTGELFF
NA	NA	TRBV6-5	TRBJ2-5	TGTGCCAGCAGGGCCTCGGGAGACCAAGAGACCCAGTACTTC	CASRASGDQETQYF
NA	once	TRBV4-2	TRBJ1-2	TGTGCCAGCAGCCCCCGTGAGACTCCTAACTATGGCTACACCTTC	CASSPRETPNYGYTF
TRBD1	NA	TRBV7-3	TRBJ1-1	TGTGCCAGCAGCTTTGGGACAGCACACACTGAAGCTTTCTTT	CASSFGTAHTEAFF
TRBD2	NA	TRBV9	TRBJ2-1	TGTGCCAGCAGCTCCCCCCCGGGACTAGCGGTCACCAGCTCCTACAATGAGCAGTTCTTC	CASSSPPGLAVTSSYNEQFF
NA	NA	TRBV5-4	TRBJ2-1	TGTGCCAGCAGCGTCAACAATGAGCAGTTCTTC	CASSVNNEQFF
TRBD2	NA	TRBV7-8	TRBJ2-7	TGTGCCAGCAGCTTCGAAGCGGGAGATTACGAGCAGTACTTC	CASSFEAGDYEQYF
NA	NA	TRBV2	TRBJ2-3	TGTGCCAGCAGTGACCCCGCGGTCACAGATACGCAGTATTTT	CASSDPAVTDTQYF
TRBD1	NA	TRBV5-1	TRBJ1-4	TGCGCCAGCAGCTTGGGGGACAGGGCTTATAATGAAAAACTGTTTTTT	CASSLGDRAYNEKLFF
NA	NA	TRBV11-2	TRBJ2-7	TGTGCCAGCAGCTTAGATCAGAGGTACGAGCAGTACTTC	CASSLDQRYEQYF
TRBD2	NA	TRBV5-3	TRBJ2-5	TGTGCCAGAAGGCACGCCATGTGTCTAGCGGGAGTAGGTGAGACCCAGTACTTC	CARRHAMCLAGVGETQYF